This record covers a single T cell receptor (beta chain). Germline assignment: CDR1 GTSNPN and CDR2 SVGIG (reference sequence). Trimming removed 3 bases at V and 2 bases at J, with 10 bases between. The CDR3 contains 13 residues. These data come from a study of cytomegalovirus exposure and HLA in healthy donors. PCR used 60 Vbeta primers and 13 Jbeta primers. Sequencing was performed with immunoSEQ multiplex PCR; in TCRdb, only in-frame clones are kept and a portion is missing. The sample holds about 280,000 clones, approximately 90% seen once. The TCR comes from a woman between 18 and 29 years old in good health and CMV-seronegative. The chain is built from TRBV30 and TRBJ1-1; D might be TRBD1 (5 bases). The sample comprised PBMCs. The CDR3 loop is CAWRLDRNTEAFF. The DNA of the CDR3 is TGTGCCTGGAGGCTCGACAGAAACACTGAAGCTTTCTTT.